This T cell receptor beta chain was recorded in a study of beta chain features in type 1 diabetes. Study as a whole: Sorted cells examined across all samples numbered more than 100 million.

Study findings and constraints: When VDJ junctions were examined, type 1 diabetes patients showed fewer insertions and more deletions. When Type 1 diabetes patients were examined, their TCRB CDR3s proved moderately but significantly shorter in all four CD4+ subsets.

Losses at the gene ends were 6 bases for V and 0 bases for J; bases not matched to a gene: 14. There are 18 residues in the CDR3. The germline CDR1 and CDR2 sequences are SGHRS and YFSETQ. The isolated RNA, all of it, was reverse transcribed, so expressed TCRB transcripts were what got sequenced. Libraries were prepared by immunoSEQ multiplex PCR; TCRdb keeps only in-frame clonotypes and omits some of them. The sample lists 600,000 to 750,000 clones, roughly 12% seen once, with more than 0.095% in the top ten. In its sample, this clone was seen a few times. What it binds is not known. The rearrangement links TRBV5-1 to TRBJ2-7; 11 bases fit TRBD1. The sample consisted of naive CD4+ T cells from blood. This TCR derives from a man younger than 45 with type 1 diabetes. CDR3 in amino acids: CASTIGQGATLSSYEQYF. CDR3 nucleotide sequence: TGCGCCAGCACCATCGGACAGGGGGCAACCTTGAGCTCCTACGAGCAGTACTTC.